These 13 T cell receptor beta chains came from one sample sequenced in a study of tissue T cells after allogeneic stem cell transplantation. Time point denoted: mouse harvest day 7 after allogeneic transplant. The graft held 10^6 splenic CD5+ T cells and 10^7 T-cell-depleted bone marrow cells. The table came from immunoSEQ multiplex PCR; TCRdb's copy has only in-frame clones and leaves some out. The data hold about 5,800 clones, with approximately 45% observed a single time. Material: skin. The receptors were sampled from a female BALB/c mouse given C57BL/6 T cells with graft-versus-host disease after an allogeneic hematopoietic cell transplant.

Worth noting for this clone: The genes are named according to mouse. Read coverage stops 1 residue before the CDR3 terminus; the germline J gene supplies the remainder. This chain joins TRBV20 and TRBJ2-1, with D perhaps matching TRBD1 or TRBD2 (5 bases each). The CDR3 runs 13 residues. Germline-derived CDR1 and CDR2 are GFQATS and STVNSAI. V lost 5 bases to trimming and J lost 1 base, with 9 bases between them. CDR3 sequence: CGAYGGNYAEQFF. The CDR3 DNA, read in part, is TGTGGTGCTTACGGGGGAAACTATGCTGAGCAGTTC.

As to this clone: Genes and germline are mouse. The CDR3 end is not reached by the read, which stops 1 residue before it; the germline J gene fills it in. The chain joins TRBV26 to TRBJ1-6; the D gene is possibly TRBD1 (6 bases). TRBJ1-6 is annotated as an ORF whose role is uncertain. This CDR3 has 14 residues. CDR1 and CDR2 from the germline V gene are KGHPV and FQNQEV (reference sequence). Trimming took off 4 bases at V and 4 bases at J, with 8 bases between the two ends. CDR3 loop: CASSPGHYNSPLYF. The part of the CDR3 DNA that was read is TGTGCCAGCAGTCCGGGACATTATAATTCGCCCCTCTAC.

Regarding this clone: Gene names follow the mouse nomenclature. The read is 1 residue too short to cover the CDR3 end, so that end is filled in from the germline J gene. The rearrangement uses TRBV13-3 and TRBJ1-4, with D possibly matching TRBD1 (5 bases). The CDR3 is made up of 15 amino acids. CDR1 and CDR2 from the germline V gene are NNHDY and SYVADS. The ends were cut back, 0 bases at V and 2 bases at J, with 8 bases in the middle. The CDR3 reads CASSDARGSNERLFF. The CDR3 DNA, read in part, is TGTGCCAGCAGTGATGCGAGGGGATCCAACGAAAGATTATTT. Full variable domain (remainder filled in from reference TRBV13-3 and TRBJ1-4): EAAVTQSPRSKVAVTGGKVTLSCHQTNNHDYMYWYRQDTGHGLRLIHYSYVADSTEKGDIPDGYKASRPSQENFSLILELASLSQTAVYFCASSDARGSNERLFFGHGTKLSVL.

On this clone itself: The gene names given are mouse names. The CDR3 region is CASGEQGSQNTLYF. The sequenced CDR3 bases are TGTGCCAGCGGTGAGCAGGGTAGTCAAAACACCTTGTAC. V gene TRBV13-2 combines with J gene TRBJ2-4; a weak D match, TRBD1 (5 bases). The CDR3 is cut off 1 residue early in the read; its end comes from the germline J gene. CDR1 is NNHNN, CDR2 SYGAGS, per germline (reference sequence). The V end lost 2 bases, the J end lost 0 bases, and 7 bases lay between the germline ends. CDR3 length equals 14 residues.

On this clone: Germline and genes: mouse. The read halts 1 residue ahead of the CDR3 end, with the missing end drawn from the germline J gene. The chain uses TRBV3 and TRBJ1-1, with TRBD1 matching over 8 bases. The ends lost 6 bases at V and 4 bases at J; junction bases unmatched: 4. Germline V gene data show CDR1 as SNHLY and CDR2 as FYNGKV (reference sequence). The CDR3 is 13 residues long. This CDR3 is CASRTGGSTEVFF. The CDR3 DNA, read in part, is TGTGCCAGCAGAACAGGGGGGAGCACAGAAGTCTTC.

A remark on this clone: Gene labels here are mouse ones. The CDR3 loop reads CASSRQNSQNTLYF. The CDR3 DNA, read in part, is TGTGCCAGCAGTCGCCAGAATAGTCAAAACACCTTGTAC. The gene calls are TRBV26 and TRBJ2-4; D unclear. The CDR3 is cut off 1 residue early in the read; its end comes from the germline J gene. This CDR3 spans 14 amino acids. Deletions cut 4 bases from V and 0 bases from J, with 8 bases between. The germline V gene has CDR1 KGHPV and CDR2 FQNQEV (reference sequence).

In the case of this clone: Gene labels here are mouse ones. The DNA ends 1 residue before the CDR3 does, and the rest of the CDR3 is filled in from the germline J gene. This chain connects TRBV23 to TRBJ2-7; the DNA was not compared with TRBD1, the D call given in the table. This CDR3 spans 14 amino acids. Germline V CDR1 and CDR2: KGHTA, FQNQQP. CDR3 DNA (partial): TGCTCCAGCAGTCAATTGGGACAGGGTTATGAACAGTAC. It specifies CSSSQLGQGYEQY. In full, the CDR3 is CSSSQLGQGYEQYF.

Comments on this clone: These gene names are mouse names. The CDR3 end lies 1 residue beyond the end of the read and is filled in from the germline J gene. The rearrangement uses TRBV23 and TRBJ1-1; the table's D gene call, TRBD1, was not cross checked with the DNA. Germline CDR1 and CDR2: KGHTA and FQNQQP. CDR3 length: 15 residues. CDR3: CSSSQGTGRNTEVFF. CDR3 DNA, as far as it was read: TGCTCCAGCAGTCAAGGGACAGGGAGGAACACAGAAGTCTTC.

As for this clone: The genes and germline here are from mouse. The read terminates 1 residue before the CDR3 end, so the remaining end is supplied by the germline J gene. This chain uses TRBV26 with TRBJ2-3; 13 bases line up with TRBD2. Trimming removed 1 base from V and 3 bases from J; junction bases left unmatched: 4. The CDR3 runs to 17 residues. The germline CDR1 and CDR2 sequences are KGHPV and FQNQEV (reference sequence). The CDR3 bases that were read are TGTGCCAGCAGTCTGTGGGACTGGGGGGGTGTCGCAGAAACGCTGTAT. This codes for CASSLWDWGGVAETLY. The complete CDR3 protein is CASSLWDWGGVAETLYF.

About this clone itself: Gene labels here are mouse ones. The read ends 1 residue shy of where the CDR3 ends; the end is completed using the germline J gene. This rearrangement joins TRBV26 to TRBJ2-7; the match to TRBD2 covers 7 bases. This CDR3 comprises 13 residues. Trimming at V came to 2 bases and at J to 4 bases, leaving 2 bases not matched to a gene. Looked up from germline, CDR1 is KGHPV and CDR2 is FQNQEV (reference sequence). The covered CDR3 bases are TGTGCCAGCAGTCTGGACTGGGCGTATGAACAGTAC. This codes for CASSLDWAYEQY. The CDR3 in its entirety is CASSLDWAYEQYF.

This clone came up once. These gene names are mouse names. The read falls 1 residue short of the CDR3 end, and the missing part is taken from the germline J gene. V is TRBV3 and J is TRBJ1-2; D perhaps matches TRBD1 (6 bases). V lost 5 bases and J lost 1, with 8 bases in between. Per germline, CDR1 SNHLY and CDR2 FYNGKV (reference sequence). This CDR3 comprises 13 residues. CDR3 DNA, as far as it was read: TGTGCCAGCAGCCTACAGGGAAACTCCGACTACACC. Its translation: CASSLQGNSDYT. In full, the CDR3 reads CASSLQGNSDYTF.

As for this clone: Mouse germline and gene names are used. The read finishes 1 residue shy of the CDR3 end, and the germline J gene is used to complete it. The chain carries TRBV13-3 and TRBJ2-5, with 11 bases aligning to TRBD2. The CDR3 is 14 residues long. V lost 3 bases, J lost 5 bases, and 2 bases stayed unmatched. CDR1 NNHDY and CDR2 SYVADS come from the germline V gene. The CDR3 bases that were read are TGTGCCAGCAGTGGACTGGGGGGGTTAGACACCCAGTAC. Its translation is CASSGLGGLDTQY. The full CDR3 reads CASSGLGGLDTQYF.

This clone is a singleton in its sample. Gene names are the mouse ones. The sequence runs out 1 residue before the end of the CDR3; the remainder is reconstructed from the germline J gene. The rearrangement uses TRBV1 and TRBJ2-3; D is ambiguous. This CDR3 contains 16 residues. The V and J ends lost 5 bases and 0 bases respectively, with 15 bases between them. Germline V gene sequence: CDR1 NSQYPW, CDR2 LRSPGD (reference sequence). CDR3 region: CTCSPVVGTSAETLYF. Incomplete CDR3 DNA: TGCACCTGCAGTCCCGTGGTGGGAACTAGTGCAGAAACGCTGTAT.